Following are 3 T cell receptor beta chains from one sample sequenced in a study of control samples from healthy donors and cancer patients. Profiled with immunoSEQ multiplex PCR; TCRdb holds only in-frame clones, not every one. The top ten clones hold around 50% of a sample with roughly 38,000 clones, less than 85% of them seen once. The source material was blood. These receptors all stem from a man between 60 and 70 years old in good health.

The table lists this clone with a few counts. The CDR3 reads CASSLRRGGGAGGEAFF. The DNA for the CDR3 is TGTGCCAGCAGCTTACGGCGAGGAGGGGGGGCCGGAGGGGAAGCTTTCTTT. The V gene is TRBV5-5, the J gene TRBJ1-1, with D tentatively TRBD1 (6 bases). The ends were cut back, 2 bases at V and 8 bases at J, with 25 bases in the middle. Germline V CDR1 and CDR2: SGHKS, YYEKEE (reference sequence). The CDR3 totals 17 residues.

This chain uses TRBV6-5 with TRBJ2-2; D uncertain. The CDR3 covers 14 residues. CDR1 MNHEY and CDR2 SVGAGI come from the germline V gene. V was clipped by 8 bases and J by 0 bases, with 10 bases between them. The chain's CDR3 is CASLSAANTGELFF. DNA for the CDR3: TGTGCCAGCCTGTCAGCCGCGAACACCGGGGAGCTGTTTTTT.

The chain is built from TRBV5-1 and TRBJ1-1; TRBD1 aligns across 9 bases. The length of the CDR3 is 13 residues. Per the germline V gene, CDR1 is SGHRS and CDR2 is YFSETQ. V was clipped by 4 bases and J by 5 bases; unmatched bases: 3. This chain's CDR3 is CASSQGTGTEAFF. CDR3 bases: TGCGCCAGCAGCCAAGGGACAGGGACTGAAGCTTTCTTT.